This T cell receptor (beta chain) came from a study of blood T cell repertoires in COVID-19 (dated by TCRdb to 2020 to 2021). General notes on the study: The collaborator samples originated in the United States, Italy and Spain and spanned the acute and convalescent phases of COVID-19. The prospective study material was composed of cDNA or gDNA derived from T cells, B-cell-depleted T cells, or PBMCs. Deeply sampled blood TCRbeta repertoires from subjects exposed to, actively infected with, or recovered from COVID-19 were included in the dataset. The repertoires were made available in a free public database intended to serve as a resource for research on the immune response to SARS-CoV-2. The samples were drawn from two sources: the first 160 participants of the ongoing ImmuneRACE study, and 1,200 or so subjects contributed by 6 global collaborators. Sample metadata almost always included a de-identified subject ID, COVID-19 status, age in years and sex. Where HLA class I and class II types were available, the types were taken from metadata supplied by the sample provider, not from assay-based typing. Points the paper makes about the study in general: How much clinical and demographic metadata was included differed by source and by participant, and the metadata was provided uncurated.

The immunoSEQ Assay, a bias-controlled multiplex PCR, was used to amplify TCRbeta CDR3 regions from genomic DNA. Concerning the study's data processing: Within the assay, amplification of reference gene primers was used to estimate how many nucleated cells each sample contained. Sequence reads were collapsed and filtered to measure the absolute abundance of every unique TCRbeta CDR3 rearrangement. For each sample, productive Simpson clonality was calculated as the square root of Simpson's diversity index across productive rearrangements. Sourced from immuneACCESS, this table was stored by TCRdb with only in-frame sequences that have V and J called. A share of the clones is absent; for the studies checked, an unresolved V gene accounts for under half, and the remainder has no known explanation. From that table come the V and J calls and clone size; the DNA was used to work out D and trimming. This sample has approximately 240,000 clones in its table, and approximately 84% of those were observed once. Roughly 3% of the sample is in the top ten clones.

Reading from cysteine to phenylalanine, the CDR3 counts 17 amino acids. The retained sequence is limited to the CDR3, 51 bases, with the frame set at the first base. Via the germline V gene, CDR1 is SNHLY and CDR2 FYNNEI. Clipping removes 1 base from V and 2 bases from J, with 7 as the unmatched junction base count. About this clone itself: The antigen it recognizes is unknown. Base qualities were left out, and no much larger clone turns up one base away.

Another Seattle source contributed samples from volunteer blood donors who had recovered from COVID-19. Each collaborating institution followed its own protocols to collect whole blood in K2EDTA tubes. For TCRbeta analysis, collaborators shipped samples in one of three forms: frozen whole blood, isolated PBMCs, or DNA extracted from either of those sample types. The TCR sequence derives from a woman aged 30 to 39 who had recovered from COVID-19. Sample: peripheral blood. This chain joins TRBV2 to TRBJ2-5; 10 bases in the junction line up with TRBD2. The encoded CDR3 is CASSEVVLAGEQETQYF. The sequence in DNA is TGTGCCAGCAGTGAAGTCGTTCTAGCGGGGGAACAAGAGACCCAGTACTTC.